This T cell receptor (beta chain) is drawn from a study of PD-L1 blockade in urothelial cancer. This clone has a handful of counts. Time point here: pretreatment peripheral blood. The protocol was immunoSEQ multiplex PCR, while the TCRdb copy is restricted to in-frame clones and leaves out a portion. The table shows approximately 71,000 clones, with less than 90% occurring only once. CDR3 length: 14 residues. The V gene end was trimmed by 2 bases and the J gene end by 5 bases; junction bases not matched to a gene: 3. Per germline, CDR1 SGHRS and CDR2 YFSETQ. The chain employs TRBV5-1 and TRBJ2-1; 8 bases map to TRBD2. The sample in question was PBMCs, obtained around atezolizumab (anti-PD-L1) treatment. The receptor was isolated from a woman in her 70s with urothelial cancer. The CDR3 DNA follows: TGCGCCAGCAGCTTTAGCGGGATAGACAATGAGCAGTTCTTC. Protein product: CASSFSGIDNEQFF. Supplemented by reference TRBV5-1 and TRBJ2-1, the full variable domain reads KAGVTQTPRYLIKTRGQQVTLSCSPISGHRSVSWYQQTPGQGLQFLFEYFSETQRNKGNFPGRFSGRQFSNSRSEMNVSTLELGDSALYLCASSFSGIDNEQFFGPGTRLTVL.